This is a list of T cell receptor beta chains from one sample in a study of T cells in Graves' hyperthyroidism and ophthalmopathy. TCRdb processed the multiplex PCR reads anew with MiXCR; each CDR3 protein has one entry. Here the sample spans fewer than 450,000 distinct CDR3 sequences, 13% to 15% being singletons. Sequenced: blood. The receptors shown here come from a woman in her fifties or sixties with Graves' ophthalmopathy. Both conserved end residues are part of each CDR3. The D gene is left open where the match is weak. Clone size is shown for a subset of rows, as once, few, many or a class of expanded clone.

>TRBJ2-4|NA|TRBV28|TRBD1
TGTGCCAGCAGTTTGCCCTTGGGGACAGGGACGATTCTAGCCAAAAACATTCAGTACTTC
CASSLPLGTGTILAKNIQYF
>TRBJ1-5|NA|TRBV2|TRBD1
TGTGCCAGCAGTGAAGACAGGGGTGGCAATCAGCCCCAGCATTTT
CASSEDRGGNQPQHF
>TRBJ2-5|many|TRBV11-2|NA
TGTGCCAGCAACCATGGGGCACGGACGCATGGTGAGACCCAGTACTTC
CASNHGARTHGETQYF
>TRBJ2-1|few|TRBV28|TRBD1
TGTGCCAGCAGTCCAACCGGGACAGGGCACAATGAGCAGTTCTTC
CASSPTGTGHNEQFF
>TRBJ2-7|few|TRBV19|NA
TGTGCCAGCAAGGACCAAGCCTACGAGCAGTACTTC
CASKDQAYEQYF
>TRBJ2-5|many|TRBV6-7|TRBD2
TGTGCCAGCAGACTAGCGGGAGGACCGGGGGAGACCCAGTACTTC
CASRLAGGPGETQYF
>TRBJ2-4|NA|TRBV3-1|NA
TGTGCCAGCAGCCAGCCAGGGAGAGGTGTCATTCAGTACTTC
CASSQPGRGVIQYF
>TRBJ2-1|many|TRBV7-2|NA
TGTGCCAGCAGCTTAGCGGGAGCCTTCGATGAGCAGTTCTTC
CASSLAGAFDEQFF
>TRBJ2-4|few|TRBV28|NA
TGTGCCAGCAGTTTACGGCGGAGGCTAAACAAAAACATTCAGTACTTC
CASSLRRRLNKNIQYF
>TRBJ2-2|few|TRBV9|TRBD2
TGTGCCAGCAGCGTGCGCGGGGGGAACACCGGGGAGCTGTTTTTT
CASSVRGGNTGELFF
>TRBJ1-2|NA|TRBV3-1|NA
TGTGCCAGCAGCCAAGGTTCGGGTGGGCTGGGGTTCGGCTACACCTTC
CASSQGSGGLGFGYTF
>TRBJ1-6|many|TRBV7-3|TRBD1
TGTGCCAGCAGCACTACAGGGGATTCACCCCTCCACTTT
CASSTTGDSPLHF
>TRBJ2-1|NA|TRBV20-1|NA
TGCAGTGCTTTACCCGCGGCTGGCTACGAGCAGTTCTTC
CSALPAAGYEQFF
>TRBJ2-7|NA|TRBV5-4|TRBD2
TGTGCCAGCAGCTTGGGGTCGGGAGGGCCCTCCCACGAGCAGTACTTC
CASSLGSGGPSHEQYF
>TRBJ2-1|many|TRBV5-8|NA
TGTGCCAGCAGTTCTTTGGCGGTATCCTACAATGAGCAGTTCTTC
CASSSLAVSYNEQFF
>TRBJ1-4|few|TRBV6-1|NA
TGTGCCAGCAGACCACGGACGGCGTATGAAAAACTGTTTTTT
CASRPRTAYEKLFF
>TRBJ2-5|NA|TRBV6-1|NA
TGTGCCAGCAGTGATGCATTACGGGGGGAGACCCAGTACTTC
CASSDALRGETQYF
>TRBJ2-5|many|TRBV20-1|NA
TGCAGTGCTAGAGATGGGGCTAGGTGGGAGACCCAGTACTTC
CSARDGARWETQYF
>TRBJ2-3|many|TRBV28|TRBD2
TGTGCCAGCAGCCTTGTGGGGGACTTTAGCGGGCCTAGCACAGATACGCAGTATTTT
CASSLVGDFSGPSTDTQYF
>TRBJ2-1|few|TRBV19|TRBD2
TGTGCCAGTAGTTCTGGTAGCGGGAGGGCAGGACCCTACAATGAGCAGTTCTTC
CASSSGSGRAGPYNEQFF
>TRBJ2-5|many|TRBV5-8|TRBD2
TGTGCCAGCACCCTGGGACTAGCGGGAGATGAAGAGACCCAGTACTTC
CASTLGLAGDEETQYF
>TRBJ2-2|many|TRBV7-2|NA
TGTGCCAGCAGCCCAGCCGGCGGACAACCCCGGTCCGGGGAGCTGTTTTTT
CASSPAGGQPRSGELFF
>TRBJ2-7|many|TRBV20-1|NA
TGCAGTGCTAGAGAGAGTGCCCAGCCCTACGAGCAGTACTTC
CSARESAQPYEQYF
>TRBJ2-6|many|TRBV2|TRBD1
TGTGCCAGCAGCCCTCCGGGACAGATGACGGGGGCCAACGTCCTGACTTTC
CASSPPGQMTGANVLTF
>TRBJ2-2|many|TRBV11-2|NA
TGTGCCAGCAGCTTAAGGGCGCAGGGGACGAACACCGGGGAGCTGTTTTTT
CASSLRAQGTNTGELFF
>TRBJ2-7|many|TRBV7-2|NA
TGTGCCAGCAGGATTAGTACAAGCTCCTACGAGCAGTACTTC
CASRISTSSYEQYF
>TRBJ2-2|NA|TRBV28|NA
TGTGCCAGCAGTACATCACGGGAGTTATTCACCGGGGAGCTGTTTTTT
CASSTSRELFTGELFF
>TRBJ2-1|many|TRBV5-1|TRBD2
TGCGCCAGCAGCCAACTAGCGGGAGGGCCCAATGAGCAGTTCTTC
CASSQLAGGPNEQFF
>TRBJ2-5|few|TRBV6-2/TRBV6-3|TRBD2
TGTGCCAGCAGCCGGGCGGGGGGACAAAAGACCCAGTACTTC
CASSRAGGQKTQYF
>TRBJ2-1|NA|TRBV5-1|NA
TGCGCCAGCAGCTTGGCCGACTCATTTGGTGAGCAGTTCTTC
CASSLADSFGEQFF
>TRBJ2-7|many|TRBV27|NA
TGTGCCAGCAGTTTTCGGAACGAGCAGTACTTC
CASSFRNEQYF
>TRBJ2-3|NA|TRBV19|TRBD1
TGTGCCGGTAGTGACGACAGGGGGCGAGATACGCAGTATTTT
CAGSDDRGRDTQYF
>TRBJ2-1|many|TRBV20-1|TRBD2
TGCAGTGCTGAGACTAGCGGGAGCTTCTCCTACAATGAGCAGTTCTTC
CSAETSGSFSYNEQFF
>TRBJ2-7|many|TRBV28|NA
TGTGCCATCCGGCCCGGGACCACCTACGAGCAGTACTTC
CAIRPGTTYEQYF
>TRBJ2-7|few|TRBV9|NA
TGTGCCAGCAGCTACCGGGACACTGGCTACGAGCAGTACTTC
CASSYRDTGYEQYF
>TRBJ1-3|NA|TRBV7-3|NA
TGTGCCATACCCGGACCTATCGCACTCTCTGGAAACACCATATATTTT
CAIPGPIALSGNTIYF
>TRBJ1-1|many|TRBV7-3|NA
TGTGCCAGCAGCCCCCGTGGTCTCGGGACTGAAGCTTTCTTT
CASSPRGLGTEAFF
>TRBJ2-2|many|TRBV28|NA
TGTGCCAGCAGTCCCATCGGGGAGCTGTTTTTT
CASSPIGELFF
>TRBJ1-2|few|TRBV28|NA
TGTGCCAGCAGTTTTCGGGGTGTCGAAGGTGGCTACACCTTC
CASSFRGVEGGYTF
>TRBJ2-7|many|TRBV6-1|NA
TGTGCCAGCAGTTACTTTGGACAACCTAACTCCTACGAGCAGTACTTC
CASSYFGQPNSYEQYF
>TRBJ2-5|NA|TRBV7-2|NA
TGTGCCAGCAGTGAAGCTAGGGGAGAAGAGACCCAGTACTTC
CASSEARGEETQYF